The next 19 T cell receptor beta chains were all read from a single sample in a study of OX40 agonist ivuxolimab in advanced cancers. Libraries were prepared by immunoSEQ multiplex PCR; TCRdb keeps only in-frame clonotypes and omits some of them. The sample yields almost 90,000 clones, roughly 93% seen once. Material: CD4+ or CD8+ T cells sorted from blood, obtained in a trial of the OX40 agonist ivuxolimab. These receptors were collected from an adult with an advanced solid tumor such as melanoma, head and neck, liver or kidney cancer.

This sequence joins TRBV2 and TRBJ2-1; 10 positions match TRBD2. J lost 1 base, V lost 7 bases, and 4 bases had no gene match. The CDR3 totals 15 residues. CDR1 and CDR2 from the germline V gene are SNHLY and FYNNEI. CDR3 coding DNA: TGTGCCAGCAACATAGCGGGGGGATCCTACAATGAGCAGTTCTTC. Encoded protein: CASNIAGGSYNEQFF.

The chain uses TRBV28 and TRBJ2-2; the D is unclear. The CDR3 totals 14 residues. Germline V gene data show CDR1 as MDHEN and CDR2 as SYDVKM. V shed 5 bases and J shed 5 bases, with 12 bases lying between them. CDR3 loop: CASSLRRPTGELFF. The CDR3 nucleotides read TGTGCCAGCAGTCTAAGAAGGCCTACCGGGGAGCTGTTTTTT.

The chain joins TRBV5-4 to TRBJ2-3; 9 nucleotides match TRBD1. In germline, CDR1 is SGHNT, CDR2 YYREEE (reference sequence). The CDR3 sequence is 14 residues long. V was pared by 0 bases and J by 6 bases, with 2 bases of the junction left unmatched. For the CDR3, the DNA is TGTGCCAGCAGCTTGGCGACAGGGGGGGATACGCAGTATTTT. Its translation is CASSLATGGDTQYF.

The chain combines TRBV5-6 with TRBJ2-1; D is unresolved. The CDR3 is 11 amino acids. Germline V lookup: CDR1 SGHDT, CDR2 YYEEEE. V was clipped by 3 bases and J by 5 bases, with 3 bases between them. The CDR3 region is CASSSDNEQFF. The CDR3 coding sequence is TGTGCCAGCAGCTCGGACAATGAGCAGTTCTTC.

The V and J genes are TRBV19 and TRBJ2-7; 11 bases are a match to TRBD1. Germline loops: CDR1 LNHDA, CDR2 SQIVND (reference sequence). The CDR3 runs to 13 residues. The trim removed 3 bases at V and 6 bases at J, leaving 1 base unmatched. The CDR3 region is CASSMDRGREQYF. CDR3 DNA: TGTGCCAGTAGTATGGACAGGGGGCGCGAGCAGTACTTC.

This sequence joins TRBV7-9 and TRBJ1-3; no definite D call. The germline CDR1 and CDR2 sequences are SEHNR and FQNEAQ (reference sequence). The V gene lost 4 bases and the J gene lost 2 bases, with 15 bases spanning the gap. CDR3 length equals 16 residues. CDR3 loop: CASSWEGRKAGNTIYF. CDR3 in DNA: TGTGCCAGCAGCTGGGAGGGCAGAAAGGCTGGAAACACCATATATTTT.

This clone was detected only a few times. The CDR3 DNA follows: TGTGCCAGCAGCTCCCAGGTCTACGAGCAGTACTTC. Translated, it gives CASSSQVYEQYF. The chain recombines TRBV7-9 with TRBJ2-7; no definite D call. V was clipped by 4 bases and J by 3 bases, with 7 bases between them. Germline lookup yields CDR1 SEHNR and CDR2 FQNEAQ (reference sequence). The CDR3 has 12 residues. The variable domain in full, with the rest retrieved from reference TRBV7-9 and TRBJ2-7, is DTGVSQNPRHKITKRGQNVTFRCDPISEHNRLYWYRQTLGQGPEFLTYFQNEAQLEKSRLLSDRFSAERPKGSFSTLEIQRTEQGDSAMYLCASSSQVYEQYFGPGTRLTVT.

This clone was seen more than once but under ten times. This chain connects TRBV19 to TRBJ1-1, with D possibly TRBD1 on 5 matching bases. Between the trimmed V and J ends, which lost 1 base and 1 base, there was a span of 10 bases. The CDR3 loop spans 15 amino acids. The V gene's germline CDR1 is LNHDA and CDR2 SQIVND (reference sequence). In DNA form, the CDR3 reads TGTGCCAGTAGTATAGGGGGGACGGAGAACACTGAAGCTTTCTTT. Protein: CASSIGGTENTEAFF.

The chain couples TRBV28 to TRBJ2-1; D is possibly TRBD1 (6 bases). V lost 4 bases, J lost 5 bases, and 12 bases lay in between. The length of the CDR3 is 14 residues. Germline V lookup: CDR1 MDHEN, CDR2 SYDVKM. CDR3 DNA sequence: TGTGCCAGCAGTTATGGGGGCCAGGACAATGAGCAGTTCTTC. Translation: CASSYGGQDNEQFF.

This chain connects TRBV6-1 to TRBJ1-4; TRBD1 is a possible D gene (5 bases). The germline gives CDR1 MNHNS, CDR2 SASEGT. The CDR3 has 13 residues. Trimming removed 8 bases at V and 8 bases at J, with 15 bases between. The CDR3 reads CASVTSGAEKLFF. Here the CDR3 DNA reads TGTGCCAGCGTTACTTCCGGGGCGGAAAAACTGTTTTTT.

V is TRBV7-2 and J is TRBJ2-1; TRBD2 agrees at 11 bases. V shed 0 bases and J 3 bases; nucleotides not matched to a gene: 4. The CDR3 has 17 amino acids. Germline V gene lookup returns CDR1 SGHTA and CDR2 FQGNSA. CDR3 sequence: CASSLAVSGRGYNEQFF. CDR3 nucleotide sequence: TGTGCCAGCAGCTTAGCTGTTAGCGGGAGGGGCTACAATGAGCAGTTCTTC. Based on the CDR3 plus reference TRBV7-2 and TRBJ2-1, the full variable domain is GAGVSQSPSNKVTEKGKDVELRCDPISGHTALYWYRQSLGQGLEFLIYFQGNSAPDKSGLPSDRFSAERTGGSVSTLTIQRTQQEDSAVYLCASSLAVSGRGYNEQFFGPGTRLTVL.

V gene TRBV30 combines with J gene TRBJ2-3; 10 nucleotides match TRBD2. Germline V lookup: CDR1 GTSNPN, CDR2 SVGIG (reference sequence). This CDR3 is 16 amino acids long. J lost 0 bases, V lost 5 bases, and 8 bases had no gene match. CDR3 region: CAWEPGLASSTDTQYF. CDR3 coding DNA: TGTGCCTGGGAACCGGGACTAGCGAGTAGCACAGATACGCAGTATTTT. The whole variable domain, filled in from reference TRBV30 and TRBJ2-3, reads SQTIHQWPATLVQPVGSPLSLECTVEGTSNPNLYWYRQAAGRGLQLLFYSVGIGQISSEVPQNLSASRPQDRQFILSSKKLLLSDSGFYLCAWEPGLASSTDTQYFGPGTRLTVL.

This chain connects TRBV28 to TRBJ1-4, with D tentatively TRBD1 (6 bases). This CDR3 comprises 14 residues. The V end was cut by 6 bases, the J end by 3 bases, with 11 bases between. Germline lookup yields CDR1 MDHEN and CDR2 SYDVKM. CDR3: CASRIGTPNEKLFF. The CDR3 nucleotides are TGTGCCAGCAGGATCGGGACACCTAATGAAAAACTGTTTTTT.

The rearrangement uses TRBV29-1 and TRBJ1-2; the D is unclear. Germline V gene sequence: CDR1 SQVTM, CDR2 ANQGSEA. The CDR3 sequence is 10 residues long. The germline V and J ends were trimmed by 4 bases and 7 bases, with 7 bases remaining between them. CDR3 in DNA: TGCAGCGTTGGTGTTGCTGGCTACACCTTC. Its translation is CSVGVAGYTF.

This chain uses TRBV9 with TRBJ2-3, with TRBD2 identical over 11 bases. V lost 2 bases to trimming and J lost 1 base; unmatched junction nucleotides: 6. Germline CDR1 is SGDLS and CDR2 is YYNGEE. The CDR3 loop spans 17 amino acids. The CDR3 DNA sequence: TGTGCCAGCAGCGTCGTCACTAGCGGGAGCGGCACAGATACGCAGTATTTT. Translated: CASSVVTSGSGTDTQYF.

The chain uses TRBV19 and TRBJ2-7; a possible D gene is TRBD1 (6 bases). In germline, CDR1 is LNHDA, CDR2 SQIVND (reference sequence). The CDR3 length is 16 residues. With 6 bases removed from V and 6 bases from J, the gap between germline ends came to 24 bases. The CDR3 protein is CASRDPGTSPDGEQYF. The CDR3 bases are TGTGCCAGTAGAGATCCCGGGACATCCCCGGATGGCGAGCAGTACTTC.

The J gene is TRBJ2-5, the V gene TRBV7-7; D is uncertain. The DNA end is more similar to TRBJ2-7, so the J call may be wrong. CDR1 and CDR2 (germline): SSHAT, FNYEAQ (reference sequence). The CDR3 extends over 13 amino acids. The CDR3 loop is CASSLFPEAEQYF. The CDR3 DNA reads TGTGCCAGCAGCTTATTCCCAGAGGCCGAGCAGTACTTC.

This sequence joins TRBV7-2 and TRBJ2-2; D is possibly TRBD2 (6 bases). The CDR3 extends over 16 amino acids. From germline, CDR1 is SGHTA and CDR2 FQGNSA. Trimming cost V 2 bases and J 6 bases, with 16 bases left between them. The CDR3 bases are TGTGCCAGCAGCTTATACGGGCCGGGAGTCTCCGGGGAGCTGTTTTTT. It specifies CASSLYGPGVSGELFF.

This chain links TRBV6-1 with TRBJ1-4; D unclear. The germline V and J ends were trimmed by 8 bases and 7 bases, with 14 bases remaining between them. The CDR3 spans 13 residues. Looked up from germline, CDR1 is MNHNS and CDR2 is SASEGT. The CDR3 DNA reads TGTGCCAGCGGGTCTCTTGGGAGTGAAAAACTGTTTTTT. Encoded protein: CASGSLGSEKLFF.